One sample yielded the 8 T cell receptor beta chains listed below, sequenced in a study of cytomegalovirus exposure and HLA in healthy donors. Sequenced by immunoSEQ multiplex PCR; TCRdb stores in-frame clones only, minus some. The repertoire includes 150,000 to 200,000 clones, about 83% of them detected once, and 1.4% to 1.5% sits in the top ten. Sequences were obtained from PBMCs. The receptors come from a woman aged 18 to 35 in good health and CMV-seronegative.

The V call is TRBV11-2, the J call TRBJ2-1; 8 bases line up with TRBD1. The J segment lost 3 bases and the V segment lost 3 bases, leaving 7 bases of the junction unmatched. The CDR3 covers 16 residues. Germline loops: CDR1 SGHAT, CDR2 FQNNGV. The CDR3 region is CASSLRHGTGYNEQFF. The CDR3 DNA sequence: TGTGCCAGCAGCTTGAGACACGGGACAGGCTACAATGAGCAGTTCTTC. Based on the CDR3 plus reference TRBV11-2 and TRBJ2-1, the full variable domain is EAGVAQSPRYKIIEKRQSVAFWCNPISGHATLYWYQQILGQGPKLLIQFQNNGVVDDSQLPKDRFSAERLKGVDSTLKIQPAKLEDSAVYLCASSLRHGTGYNEQFFGPGTRLTVL.

The chain links TRBV19 to TRBJ1-1, with 7 bases that match TRBD1. The germline CDR1 and CDR2 sequences are LNHDA and SQIVND (reference sequence). The V and J ends lost 9 bases and 6 bases, in that order; junction bases with no gene match: 7. The CDR3 is 12 amino acids. CDR3: CASRTGTAEAFF. DNA for the CDR3: TGTGCCAGCAGGACAGGAACGGCTGAAGCTTTCTTT. Filled out from reference TRBV19 and TRBJ1-1, the complete variable domain reads DGGITQSPKYLFRKEGQNVTLSCEQNLNHDAMYWYRQDPGQGLRLIYYSQIVNDFQKGDIAEGYSVSREKKESFPLTVTSAQKNPTAFYLCASRTGTAEAFFGQGTRLTVV.

V and J are TRBV5-1 and TRBJ1-1; the D gene is possibly TRBD1 (5 bases). Deletions cut 3 bases from V and 4 bases from J, with 16 bases between. The germline CDR1 and CDR2 sequences are SGHRS and YFSETQ. This CDR3 spans 15 amino acids. CDR3 amino acids: CASSSQQVIATEAFF. The CDR3 DNA is TGCGCCAGCAGCTCACAACAGGTAATTGCCACTGAAGCTTTCTTT.

This clone was seen only once. The chain joins TRBV11-2 to TRBJ1-2, with no clear D. Germline-derived CDR1 and CDR2 are SGHAT and FQNNGV. This CDR3 is built from 15 residues. The V end lost 0 bases, the J end lost 4 bases, and 12 bases lay between the germline ends. CDR3 residues: CASSLDRTGSYGYTF. The CDR3 region has the DNA TGTGCCAGCAGCTTAGACCGCACGGGGAGCTATGGCTACACCTTC.

The rearrangement joins TRBV6-5 to TRBJ2-6; no clear D gene. This CDR3 comprises 15 residues. Trimming shortened V by 6 bases and J by 5 bases, and 14 bases separated the two germline ends. Germline values: CDR1 MNHEY, CDR2 SVGAGI. The CDR3 nucleotides are TGTGCCAGCAGCCCCCCTCCACAGAGGGCCAACGTCCTGACTTTC. Encoded protein: CASSPPPQRANVLTF.

The chain links TRBV29-1 to TRBJ2-7; 9 bases match TRBD1. Trimming at V came to 4 bases and at J to 6 bases, leaving 10 bases not matched to a gene. The CDR3 sequence is 14 residues long. CDR1 and CDR2 (germline): SQVTM, ANQGSEA. CDR3 in amino acids: CSVGWDRALGEQYF. The CDR3 nucleotides are TGCAGCGTTGGATGGGACAGGGCTCTGGGCGAGCAGTACTTC.

The CDR3 coding sequence is TGTGCCAGCAGTTACAACGCGGGAGAGTCCTACAATGAGCAGTTCTTC. It specifies CASSYNAGESYNEQFF. V is TRBV6-5 and J is TRBJ2-1; 7 nucleotides line up with TRBD2. The germline CDR1 and CDR2 sequences are MNHEY and SVGAGI. CDR3 length: 16 amino acids. V shed 2 bases and J 1 base; nucleotides not matched to a gene: 5.

The V call is TRBV5-1, the J call TRBJ2-5; 7 nucleotides agree with TRBD1. The CDR3 runs 18 residues. Trimming removed 0 bases from V and 5 bases from J; junction bases left unmatched: 16. Germline V gene sequence: CDR1 SGHRS, CDR2 YFSETQ. The CDR3 coding sequence is TGCGCCAGCAGCTTGGCCCCCCCTGGGCCAGGGACAGCGGAGACCCAGTACTTC. Translated, it gives CASSLAPPGPGTAETQYF.